The 25 T cell receptor beta chains listed next were all sequenced from one sample in a study of T cell responses to AZD1222 COVID-19 vaccine. Here immunoSEQ multiplex PCR was the method, and the copy in TCRdb shows in-frame clones only, minus some. The sample contains about 110,000 clones, around 84% of which appear only once. The sample in question was peripheral blood, obtained on day 0 of AZD1222 vaccination. The source of these receptors is an adult in good health.

This clone has only a few counts. This chain connects TRBV3-1 (or the pseudogene TRBV3-2) to TRBJ2-3; 14 nucleotides align to TRBD2. This CDR3 region has 20 residues. Germline V lookup: CDR1 LGHDT, CDR2 YNNKEL (reference sequence). J gave up 4 bases and V 6 bases, and 18 bases lay outside the gene matches. The CDR3 sequence: CASSHLTGLAGGKLSDTQYF. DNA for the CDR3: TGTGCCAGCAGTCACCTGACAGGACTAGCGGGGGGTAAATTGTCAGATACGCAGTATTTT.

The chain employs TRBV18 and TRBJ1-5; D gene unclear. Trimming pared 2 bases from V and 11 bases from J, leaving 10 bases between. Germline V CDR1 and CDR2: KGHSH, LQKENI. CDR3 length: 12 residues. The CDR3 DNA reads as TGTGCCAGCTCACCATTCGCGGGAGCCCAGCATTTT. This translates into CASSPFAGAQHF.

The chain is built from TRBV27 and TRBJ2-7; D remains unclear. The V end lost 3 bases, the J end lost 2 bases, and 17 bases lay between the germline ends. This CDR3 has 16 amino acids. Germline V CDR1 and CDR2: MNHEY, SMNVEV (reference sequence). CDR3 bases: TGTGCCAGCAGTTTGGCCGCGAGCAATCTCCCCTACGAGCAGTACTTC. This sequence encodes CASSLAASNLPYEQYF.

V gene TRBV19 combines with J gene TRBJ1-1, with 9 nucleotides matching TRBD1. The V gene's germline CDR1 is LNHDA and CDR2 SQIVND (reference sequence). The V gene end was trimmed by 3 bases and the J gene end by 3 bases; junction bases not matched to a gene: 8. The CDR3 length is 16 residues. DNA of the CDR3: TGTGCCAGTAGTATGGCTTGGACAGGGGTGGACACTGAAGCTTTCTTT. Amino acid sequence: CASSMAWTGVDTEAFF.

The chain uses TRBV7-9 and TRBJ1-3, with D unclear. This CDR3 is built from 13 residues. V lost 0 bases and J 4 bases, leaving 4 bases between the germline ends. Germline CDR1 SEHNR, CDR2 FQNEAQ (reference sequence). The CDR3 sequence: CASSLARGNTIYF. The CDR3 DNA reads as TGTGCCAGCAGCTTAGCACGGGGAAACACCATATATTTT.

The rearrangement uses TRBV2 and TRBJ1-5; the D gene is possibly TRBD1 (6 bases). Deletions cut 2 bases from V and 4 bases from J, with 9 bases between. This CDR3 has 14 amino acids. The V gene's germline CDR1 is SNHLY and CDR2 FYNNEI. In DNA form, the CDR3 reads TGTGCCAGCAGTGAACGAAGGGGGAATCAGCCCCAGCATTTT. Encoded protein: CASSERRGNQPQHF.

V usage is TRBV27 and J usage is TRBJ1-1; weak D call: TRBD1 (6 bases). CDR3 length: 15 amino acids. Germline CDR1 and CDR2: MNHEY and SMNVEV (reference sequence). Trimming stripped 5 bases from V and 0 bases from J, with 13 bases between. CDR3 bases: TGTGCCAGCAGTGCCAGAGGACAGTTGAACACTGAAGCTTTCTTT. Encoded protein: CASSARGQLNTEAFF.

V and J are TRBV5-1 and TRBJ2-3; D might be TRBD1 or TRBD2, each matching 7 bases. Germline assignment: CDR1 SGHRS and CDR2 YFSETQ. Trimming removed 5 bases from V and 5 bases from J, with 21 bases in between. The CDR3 contains 16 residues. The CDR3 loop is CASSRSRGGQRDTQYF. Here the CDR3 DNA reads TGCGCCAGCAGTCGGTCCAGGGGGGGCCAGAGAGATACGCAGTATTTT.

The chain employs TRBV18 and TRBJ2-3; D remains unclear. The V and J ends lost 3 bases and 6 bases respectively, with 13 bases between them. The CDR3 length is 14 residues. Germline V gene sequence: CDR1 KGHSH, CDR2 LQKENI. CDR3 coding DNA: TGTGCCAGCTCACCCCCCTTAGATGTGGATACGCAGTATTTT. It codes for CASSPPLDVDTQYF.

This clone was observed once. The chain has TRBV7-6 and TRBJ1-5; 7 bases are a match to TRBD1. The trim removed 1 base at V and 0 bases at J, leaving 9 bases unmatched. The germline V gene encodes CDR1 SGHVS and CDR2 FNYEAQ. This CDR3 spans 18 amino acids. DNA of the CDR3: TGTGCCAGCAGCTTAGTCCCCGGGACAGCGTATAGCAATCAGCCCCAGCATTTT. As protein: CASSLVPGTAYSNQPQHF.

The chain carries TRBV11-2 and TRBJ2-2; possible D gene TRBD2, 6 bases. The CDR3 consists of 16 residues. CDR1 and CDR2 from the germline V gene are SGHAT and FQNNGV. Trimming took 5 bases from V and 6 from J, leaving 19 bases between them. Here the CDR3 reads CASSLGDFRGPGELFF. The CDR3 DNA reads as TGTGCCAGCAGCCTAGGGGACTTTCGCGGTCCCGGGGAGCTGTTTTTT. The variable domain in full, completed from reference TRBV11-2 and TRBJ2-2, reads EAGVAQSPRYKIIEKRQSVAFWCNPISGHATLYWYQQILGQGPKLLIQFQNNGVVDDSQLPKDRFSAERLKGVDSTLKIQPAKLEDSAVYLCASSLGDFRGPGELFFGEGSRLTVL.

This clone showed up just a few times. The V and J genes are TRBV19 and TRBJ1-4; D uncertain. Germline V lookup: CDR1 LNHDA, CDR2 SQIVND (reference sequence). The V and J ends lost 5 bases and 6 bases respectively, with 13 bases between them. This CDR3 contains 14 residues. The CDR3 region has the DNA TGTGCCAGTAGTTGGGTCGGGCCGGATGAAAAACTGTTTTTT. Its translation: CASSWVGPDEKLFF.

V and J are TRBV19 and TRBJ1-5; D perhaps matches TRBD1 (6 bases). With 7 bases removed from V and 2 bases from J, the gap between germline ends came to 9 bases. The CDR3 length is 13 residues. Germline assignment: CDR1 LNHDA and CDR2 SQIVND (reference sequence). The CDR3 here is CASNRDGNQPQHF. The CDR3 coding sequence is TGTGCCAGTAACAGGGATGGCAATCAGCCCCAGCATTTT.

The chain has TRBV9 and TRBJ1-4, with D possibly being TRBD1 (6 bases). Germline CDR1 and CDR2: SGDLS and YYNGEE. V was pared by 3 bases and J by 8 bases, with 17 bases between. The CDR3 has 15 residues. CDR3 amino acids: CASSASTGSVEKLFF. The DNA for the CDR3 is TGTGCCAGCAGCGCCTCTACAGGGTCTGTGGAAAAACTGTTTTTT.

CDR3 DNA sequence: TGTGCCAGCAGTTTAAGGGGGCGCGGAGACAATGAGCAGTTCTTC. Its protein is CASSLRGRGDNEQFF. This chain joins TRBV28 and TRBJ2-1, with TRBD1 matching over 7 bases. The ends lost 2 bases at V and 5 bases at J; junction bases unmatched: 6. Germline V gene sequence: CDR1 MDHEN, CDR2 SYDVKM. The CDR3 length is 15 residues.

This clone was observed a handful of times. The J gene is TRBJ1-2, the V gene TRBV18; D is uncertain. The V gene's germline CDR1 is KGHSH and CDR2 LQKENI. The CDR3 contains 14 residues. V dropped 1 base and J dropped 2 bases, with 8 bases sitting between them. In nucleotides, the CDR3 is TGTGCCAGCTCACCACTTCCGGGAAACTATGGCTACACCTTC. Protein product: CASSPLPGNYGYTF.

This chain joins TRBV24-1 and TRBJ1-5; 8 nucleotides match TRBD1. After removal of 5 bases from V and 4 bases from J, the junction contained 3 bases not matched to a gene. CDR1 is KGHDR and CDR2 is SFDVKD in the germline V gene. The CDR3 is 14 amino acids. This CDR3 is CATSGTGRNQPQHF. The CDR3 region has the DNA TGTGCCACCAGTGGGACAGGGAGGAATCAGCCCCAGCATTTT.

This clone was observed a handful of times. The chain is built from TRBV15 and TRBJ1-5; possible D gene TRBD1, 5 bases. Germline CDR1 LNHNV, CDR2 YYDKDF (reference sequence). The CDR3 loop spans 16 amino acids. The V gene lost 3 bases and the J gene lost 7 bases, with 19 bases spanning the gap. The CDR3 region has the DNA TGTGCCACCAGCAGGTGGACCGGGGCGTCTTCCCAGCCCCAGCATTTT. Translated: CATSRWTGASSQPQHF. The variable domain in full, with the rest retrieved from reference TRBV15 and TRBJ1-5, is DAMVIQNPRYQVTQFGKPVTLSCSQTLNHNVMYWYQQKSSQAPKLLFHYYDKDFNNEADTPDNFQSRRPNTSFCFLDIRSPGLGDTAMYLCATSRWTGASSQPQHFGDGTRLSIL.

The V gene is TRBV4-1, the J gene TRBJ1-1; 8 positions agree with TRBD1. The CDR3 loop spans 16 amino acids. V was pared by 2 bases and J by 3 bases, with 8 bases of the junction left unmatched. Germline values: CDR1 MGHRA, CDR2 YSYEKL. The CDR3 DNA reads TGCGCCAGCAGCCAACCACGGGACAGGTCTTACACTGAAGCTTTCTTT. This translates into CASSQPRDRSYTEAFF.

This clone was seen just once. This rearrangement joins TRBV5-1 to TRBJ1-1; D is ambiguous. Trimming removed 4 bases from V and 4 bases from J, with 14 bases in between. Germline V lookup: CDR1 SGHRS, CDR2 YFSETQ. The CDR3 is made up of 14 amino acids. The CDR3 coding sequence is TGCGCCAGCAGCGAGAACTCCGCCGCCACTGAAGCTTTCTTT. Its protein product is CASSENSAATEAFF.

V and J are TRBV7-2 and TRBJ2-5, with TRBD1 as a possible D gene (5 bases). V gave up 5 bases and J gave up 4 bases, with 5 bases separating them. CDR1 is SGHTA, CDR2 FQGNSA, per germline. The length of the CDR3 is 11 residues. The CDR3 sequence is CASSQGETQYF. CDR3 nucleotide sequence: TGTGCCAGCAGCCAGGGAGAGACCCAGTACTTC.

The CDR3 sequence: CASSQGLAKYNEQFF. CDR3 sequence (DNA): TGCGCCAGCAGCCAAGGACTAGCGAAGTACAATGAGCAGTTCTTC. V is TRBV4-1 and J is TRBJ2-1; 8 bases align to TRBD2. Losses at the gene ends were 1 base for V and 4 bases for J; bases not matched to a gene: 3. Looked up from germline, CDR1 is MGHRA and CDR2 is YSYEKL. CDR3 length equals 15 residues.

V and J are TRBV6-1 and TRBJ2-2; possibly TRBD1 for D (7 bases). In germline, CDR1 is MNHNS, CDR2 SASEGT. This CDR3 has 16 residues. V was pared by 4 bases and J by 2 bases, with 14 bases between. The CDR3 region is CASSALRDSNTGELFF. The DNA for the CDR3 is TGTGCCAGCAGTGCCCTGCGGGACAGTAACACCGGGGAGCTGTTTTTT.

The rearrangement joins TRBV6-5 to TRBJ2-2; no clear D. V dropped 6 bases and J dropped 6 bases, with 8 bases sitting between them. The CDR3 spans 12 residues. Germline V lookup: CDR1 MNHEY, CDR2 SVGAGI. The CDR3 DNA is TGTGCCAGCAGCCGAAACCCCGGGGAGCTGTTTTTT. It yields the protein CASSRNPGELFF.

The V gene is TRBV3-1 (or the pseudogene TRBV3-2), the J gene TRBJ2-1, with TRBD2 matching 11 bases. The germline gives CDR1 LGHDT, CDR2 YNNKEL (reference sequence). The CDR3 has 13 residues. The V gene end was trimmed by 8 bases and the J gene end by 5 bases; junction bases not matched to a gene: 2. This CDR3 is CASGTSGDNEQFF. For the CDR3, the DNA is TGTGCCAGCGGGACTAGCGGCGACAATGAGCAGTTCTTC.